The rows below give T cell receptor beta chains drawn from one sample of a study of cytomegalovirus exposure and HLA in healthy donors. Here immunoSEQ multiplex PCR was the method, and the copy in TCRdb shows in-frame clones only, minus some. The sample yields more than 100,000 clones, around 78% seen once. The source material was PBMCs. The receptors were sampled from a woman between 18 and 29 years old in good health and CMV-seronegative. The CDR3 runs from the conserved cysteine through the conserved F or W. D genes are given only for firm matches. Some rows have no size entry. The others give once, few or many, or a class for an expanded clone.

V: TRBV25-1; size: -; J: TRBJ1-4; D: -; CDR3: CASSAGTINEKLFF; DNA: TGTGCCAGCAGTGCCGGGACAATCAATGAAAAACTGTTTTTT
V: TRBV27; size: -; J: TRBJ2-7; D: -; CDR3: CASSLSEGSPYEQYF; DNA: TGTGCCAGCAGTTTATCAGAGGGATCCCCCTACGAGCAGTACTTC
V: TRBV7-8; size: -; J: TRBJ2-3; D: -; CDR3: CASSPTGLRTDTQYF; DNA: TGTGCCAGCAGCCCAACGGGACTCCGCACAGATACGCAGTATTTT
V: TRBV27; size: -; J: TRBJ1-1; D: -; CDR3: CASSSSPGEPFEAFF; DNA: TGTGCCAGCAGTTCAAGCCCGGGAGAACCCTTTGAAGCTTTCTTT
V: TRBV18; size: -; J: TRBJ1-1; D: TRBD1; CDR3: CASSYLLTGVPEAFF; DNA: TGTGCCAGCTCATACCTTCTTACAGGGGTGCCTGAAGCTTTCTTT
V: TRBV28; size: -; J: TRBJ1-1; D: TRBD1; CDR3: CASRLDRAMNTEAFF; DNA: TGTGCCAGCAGACTGGACAGGGCCATGAACACTGAAGCTTTCTTT
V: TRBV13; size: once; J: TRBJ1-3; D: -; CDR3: CASSLLTASGNTIYF; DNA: TGTGCCAGCAGCTTACTGACAGCCTCTGGAAACACCATATATTTT
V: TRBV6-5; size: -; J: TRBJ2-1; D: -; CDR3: CASSYFGGSYNEQFF; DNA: TGTGCCAGCAGTTACTTCGGGGGCTCCTACAATGAGCAGTTCTTC
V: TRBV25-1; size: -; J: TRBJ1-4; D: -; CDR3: CASSSGRREKLFF; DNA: TGTGCCAGCAGCTCAGGTAGAAGGGAAAAACTGTTTTTT
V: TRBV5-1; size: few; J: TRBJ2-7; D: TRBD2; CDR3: CASSLEGGGAYEQYF; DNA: TGCGCCAGCAGCTTGGAAGGCGGGGGAGCCTACGAGCAGTACTTC
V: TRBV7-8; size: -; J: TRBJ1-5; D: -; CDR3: CASSFLGGSNQPQHF; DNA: TGTGCCAGCAGCTTCTTAGGCGGGAGCAATCAGCCCCAGCATTTT
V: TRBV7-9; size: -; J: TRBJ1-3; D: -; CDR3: CASHAFDRDTIYF; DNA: TGTGCCAGCCACGCGTTTGATAGAGACACCATATATTTT
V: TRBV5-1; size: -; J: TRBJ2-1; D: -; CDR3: CASSLVNRGRESNEQFF; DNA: TGCGCCAGCAGCTTGGTCAACCGAGGACGGGAGAGTAATGAGCAGTTCTTC
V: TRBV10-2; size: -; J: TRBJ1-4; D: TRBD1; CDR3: CASRGPGGEKLFF; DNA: TGCGCCAGCAGGGGGCCAGGGGGGGAAAAACTGTTTTTT
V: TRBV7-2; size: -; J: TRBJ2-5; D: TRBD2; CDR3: CASSLGGTGGGQETQYF; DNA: TGTGCCAGCAGCTTAGGGGGGACGGGAGGGGGTCAAGAGACCCAGTACTTC
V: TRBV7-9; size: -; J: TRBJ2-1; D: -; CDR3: CAPGGANEQFF; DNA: TGTGCCCCCGGGGGAGCCAATGAGCAGTTCTTC
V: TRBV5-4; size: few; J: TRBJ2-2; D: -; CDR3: CASSPQTGSSGTGELFF; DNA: TGTGCCAGCAGCCCCCAAACAGGGTCTTCGGGCACCGGGGAGCTGTTTTTT
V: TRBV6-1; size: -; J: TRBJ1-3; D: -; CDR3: CASSEAGGGAGNTIYF; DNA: TGTGCCAGCAGTGAAGCGGGAGGGGGGGCAGGAAACACCATATATTTT
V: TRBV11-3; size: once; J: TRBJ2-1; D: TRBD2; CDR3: CASSLVGRYNEQFF; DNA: TGTGCCAGCAGCTTAGTCGGGAGGTACAATGAGCAGTTCTTC
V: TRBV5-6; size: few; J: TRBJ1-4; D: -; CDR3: CASSLEGLLSEKLFF; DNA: TGTGCCAGCAGCTTGGAAGGACTACTTAGTGAAAAACTGTTTTTT
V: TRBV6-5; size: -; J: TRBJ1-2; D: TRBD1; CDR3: CASSTDRGYGYTF; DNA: TGTGCCAGCAGTACGGACAGGGGCTATGGCTACACCTTC
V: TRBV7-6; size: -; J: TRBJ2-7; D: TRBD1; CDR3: CASSARDRVDEQYF; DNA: TGTGCCAGCAGCGCCAGGGACAGGGTTGACGAGCAGTACTTC
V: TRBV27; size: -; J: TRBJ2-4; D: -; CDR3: CASGLGRGIQYF; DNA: TGTGCCAGTGGCTTGGGTCGGGGCATTCAGTACTTC